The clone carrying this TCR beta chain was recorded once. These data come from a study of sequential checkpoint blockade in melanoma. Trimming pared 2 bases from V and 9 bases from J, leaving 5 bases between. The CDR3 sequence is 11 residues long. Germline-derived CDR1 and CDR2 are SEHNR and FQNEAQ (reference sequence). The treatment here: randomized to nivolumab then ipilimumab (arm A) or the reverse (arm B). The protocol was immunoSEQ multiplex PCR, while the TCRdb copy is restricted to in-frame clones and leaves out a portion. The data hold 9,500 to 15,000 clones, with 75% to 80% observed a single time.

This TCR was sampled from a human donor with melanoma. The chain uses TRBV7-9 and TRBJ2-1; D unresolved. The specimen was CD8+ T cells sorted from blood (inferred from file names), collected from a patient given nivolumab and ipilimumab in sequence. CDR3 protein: CASSLIREQFF. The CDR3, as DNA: TGTGCCAGCAGCTTAATTCGTGAGCAGTTCTTC.